Shown below are 30 T cell receptor beta chains from a single sample sequenced in a study of shared clonotypes between healthy human individuals. The repertoire was sequenced with immunoSEQ multiplex PCR; TCRdb's copy has only in-frame clones and lacks some. The sample lists fewer than 600,000 clones; 70% to 80% were seen once. Material: PBMCs. The source of these receptors is a middle-aged woman in good health. Some clones in this sample may be carry-over from other donors' samples.

The V call is TRBV6-1, the J call TRBJ2-7; D possibly matches TRBD1 or TRBD2 (5 bases each). CDR1 and CDR2 from the germline V gene are MNHNS and SASEGT. The CDR3 length is 12 residues. V was trimmed by 4 bases and J by 4 bases, leaving 8 bases between them. The DNA for the CDR3 is TGTGCCAGCAGTGGGGACCGTTACGAGCAGTACTTC. It codes for CASSGDRYEQYF.

The chain joins TRBV28 to TRBJ1-1; a weak D match, TRBD1 (5 bases). V shed 3 bases and J shed 6 bases, with 14 bases lying between them. The CDR3 loop spans 14 amino acids. Germline V lookup: CDR1 MDHEN, CDR2 SYDVKM. The CDR3 loop reads CASSFGGRFAEAFF. The CDR3 coding sequence is TGTGCCAGCAGTTTCGGGGGGAGGTTTGCTGAAGCTTTCTTT.

V is TRBV7-6 and J is TRBJ2-7; TRBD1 matches 7 bases. V gave up 1 base and J gave up 7 bases; unmatched junction bases: 4. There are 13 residues in the CDR3. Per germline, CDR1 SGHVS and CDR2 FNYEAQ. In DNA form, the CDR3 reads TGTGCCAGCAGCTTAGTACGACAGGGAGAGCAGTACTTC. Its translation: CASSLVRQGEQYF.

The chain carries TRBV30 and TRBJ2-3; D might be TRBD2 (6 bases). The CDR3 is 13 residues long. V lost 4 bases and J lost 2, with 10 bases in between. Germline V gene data show CDR1 as GTSNPN and CDR2 as SVGIG (reference sequence). The CDR3 reads CAWTRGITDTQYF. CDR3 nucleotide sequence: TGTGCCTGGACGCGGGGAATCACAGATACGCAGTATTTT.

J is TRBJ2-2 and V is TRBV19; TRBD2 matches at 8 bases. The length of the CDR3 is 16 residues. Germline V lookup: CDR1 LNHDA, CDR2 SQIVND (reference sequence). The junction had 5 bases not matched to a gene; V was cut back by 3 bases and J by 2 bases. The DNA of the CDR3 is TGTGCCAGTAGTATCCAAGCGGGAGCCAACACCGGGGAGCTGTTTTTT. Its translation is CASSIQAGANTGELFF. Together with reference TRBV19 and TRBJ2-2, the CDR3 gives the full variable domain: DGGITQSPKYLFRKEGQNVTLSCEQNLNHDAMYWYRQDPGQGLRLIYYSQIVNDFQKGDIAEGYSVSREKKESFPLTVTSAQKNPTAFYLCASSIQAGANTGELFFGEGSRLTVL.

The chain is built from TRBV7-9 and TRBJ2-7; D not resolved. CDR1 and CDR2 (germline): SEHNR, FQNEAQ (reference sequence). CDR3 length: 13 amino acids. Trimming took off 4 bases at V and 3 bases at J, with 10 bases between the two ends. The CDR3 sequence is CASSSPNNYEQYF. In nucleotides, the CDR3 is TGTGCCAGCAGCTCCCCGAACAACTACGAGCAGTACTTC. Complete variable domain (other parts from reference TRBV7-9 and TRBJ2-7): DTGVSQNPRHKITKRGQNVTFRCDPISEHNRLYWYRQTLGQGPEFLTYFQNEAQLEKSRLLSDRFSAERPKGSFSTLEIQRTEQGDSAMYLCASSSPNNYEQYFGPGTRLTVT.

This clone showed up just once. This chain joins TRBV27 and TRBJ2-5, with D unresolved. V lost 10 bases and J 5 bases, leaving 8 bases between the germline ends. This CDR3 comprises 10 residues. Germline assignment: CDR1 MNHEY and CDR2 SMNVEV (reference sequence). CDR3 in amino acids: CATSEETQYF. The CDR3 DNA is TGTGCCACTTCGGAGGAGACCCAGTACTTC.

The CDR3 is CASSQDRHPRTQYF. DNA of the CDR3: TGCGCCAGCAGCCAAGATCGCCACCCTAGGACCCAGTACTTC. This chain connects TRBV4-1 to TRBJ2-5; D gene unclear. The ends were cut back, 0 bases at V and 7 bases at J, with 12 bases in the middle. CDR1 MGHRA and CDR2 YSYEKL come from the germline V gene. The CDR3 length is 14 residues.

This clone appeared a single time. The CDR3 region is CASSRDSGDLGYTF. CDR3 sequence (DNA): TGCGCCAGCAGCCGGGACAGTGGGGATTTGGGCTACACCTTC. The genes are TRBV5-1 and TRBJ1-2; 7 nucleotides align to TRBD1. This CDR3 is 14 amino acids long. The V and J ends lost 4 bases and 8 bases, in that order; junction bases with no gene match: 11. Germline loops: CDR1 SGHRS, CDR2 YFSETQ.

The gene calls are TRBV28 and TRBJ2-1; the match to TRBD2 covers 8 bases. Trimming took 5 bases from V and 2 from J; bases not matched to a gene: 8. Looked up from germline, CDR1 is MDHEN and CDR2 is SYDVKM. The CDR3 spans 16 residues. The CDR3 sequence is CASSPSGSGTYNEQFF. The CDR3, as DNA: TGTGCCAGCAGTCCAAGCGGGAGTGGAACCTACAATGAGCAGTTCTTC.

The V and J genes are TRBV28 and TRBJ1-1, with D perhaps matching TRBD1 (5 bases). V gave up 7 bases and J gave up 5 bases, with 17 bases separating them. CDR1 and CDR2 (germline): MDHEN, SYDVKM. CDR3 length: 14 residues. CDR3 sequence reads: CASTRDEGVTEAFF. The CDR3 region has the DNA TGTGCCAGCACCCGCGACGAAGGGGTTACTGAAGCTTTCTTT.

This clone was recorded a few times. The CDR3 DNA reads TGCGCCAGCAGCCAAGATAACATGGGCAATCAGCCCCAGCATTTT. It codes for CASSQDNMGNQPQHF. The rearrangement joins TRBV4-3 to TRBJ1-5; no firm D call. Germline V CDR1 and CDR2: LGHNA, YSLEER. The CDR3 is made up of 15 amino acids. V was shortened by 0 bases and J by 2 bases, with 8 bases between the two germline ends.

The chain uses TRBV6-5 and TRBJ2-4; TRBD2 aligns across 11 bases. The CDR3 runs to 14 residues. Germline V lookup: CDR1 MNHEY, CDR2 SVGAGI. After removal of 8 bases from V and 8 bases from J, the junction contained 8 bases not matched to a gene. The CDR3 DNA is TGTGCCAGCCGTCTAGCGGGAGGCCGGGACATTCAGTACTTC. It yields the protein CASRLAGGRDIQYF.

This clone has a single count. The chain combines TRBV7-2 with TRBJ2-5; no definite D call. This CDR3 is 13 amino acids long. The V gene's germline CDR1 is SGHTA and CDR2 FQGNSA. V was clipped by 0 bases and J by 0 bases, with 2 bases between them. CDR3 region: CASSLAHQETQYF. DNA of the CDR3: TGTGCCAGCAGCTTAGCGCACCAAGAGACCCAGTACTTC.

The chain links TRBV5-1 to TRBJ2-1; D is ambiguous. Germline CDR1 SGHRS, CDR2 YFSETQ. V was trimmed by 3 bases and J by 5 bases, leaving 9 bases between them. CDR3 size: 13 residues. The CDR3, as DNA: TGCGCCAGCAGCTGGACGGCTGACAATGAGCAGTTCTTC. Translation gives CASSWTADNEQFF. The variable domain in full, with the rest retrieved from reference TRBV5-1 and TRBJ2-1, is KAGVTQTPRYLIKTRGQQVTLSCSPISGHRSVSWYQQTPGQGLQFLFEYFSETQRNKGNFPGRFSGRQFSNSRSEMNVSTLELGDSALYLCASSWTADNEQFFGPGTRLTVL.

In its sample, this clone was seen many times. The rearrangement joins TRBV29-1 to TRBJ2-7, with a tentative D call TRBD1 (5 bases). V gave up 4 bases and J gave up 3 bases, with 13 bases separating them. The CDR3 length is 13 residues. Germline-derived CDR1 and CDR2 are SQVTM and ANQGSEA. The CDR3: CSVVGQGYYEQYF. As DNA, the CDR3 is TGCAGCGTTGTAGGGCAGGGTTACTACGAGCAGTACTTC.

This clone was seen a few times. The chain employs TRBV28 and TRBJ2-7; possibly TRBD2 for D (6 bases). Germline lookup yields CDR1 MDHEN and CDR2 SYDVKM. The CDR3 is 12 residues long. Trimming took 4 bases from V and 4 from J, leaving 8 bases between them. The CDR3 nucleotides are TGTGCCAGCAGTTGGAGGGGATACGAGCAGTACTTC. Encoded protein: CASSWRGYEQYF. Together with reference TRBV28 and TRBJ2-7, the CDR3 gives the full variable domain: DVKVTQSSRYLVKRTGEKVFLECVQDMDHENMFWYRQDPGLGLRLIYFSYDVKMKEKGDIPEGYSVSREKKERFSLILESASTNQTSMYLCASSWRGYEQYFGPGTRLTVT.

CDR3 residues: CASSWTSGRGHTQYF. In DNA form, the CDR3 reads TGCGCCAGCAGCTGGACTAGCGGGAGGGGGCATACGCAGTATTTT. The V and J genes are TRBV5-1 and TRBJ2-3, with 15 bases aligning to TRBD2. J was trimmed by 7 bases and V by 3 bases; bases with no gene match: 3. The length of the CDR3 is 15 residues. Germline CDR1 reads SGHRS; CDR2 reads YFSETQ.

Comment on this clone: Given a far larger clone just one base away, this is likely a sequencing read error. The genes are TRBV2 and TRBJ2-7; D is uncertain. This CDR3 is built from 11 residues. Germline assignment: CDR1 SNHLY and CDR2 FYNNEI. In DNA, the CDR3 is TGTGCCAGCAGTGAAGTGACCGAGCAGTGCTTC. It translates to CASSEVTEQCF.

The chain combines TRBV5-1 with TRBJ2-7; 12 nucleotides align to TRBD2. The trim removed 4 bases at V and 2 bases at J, leaving 13 bases unmatched. The CDR3 loop spans 18 amino acids. The germline V gene has CDR1 SGHRS and CDR2 YFSETQ. The CDR3 coding sequence is TGCGCCAGCAGCGTAGGCGGACTAGCGGGATCAAGAACCTACGAGCAGTACTTC. Its protein product is CASSVGGLAGSRTYEQYF.

The chain employs TRBV6-5 and TRBJ2-2, with a weak D call TRBD1 (5 bases). The V and J ends lost 2 bases and 6 bases respectively, with 13 bases between them. This CDR3 comprises 15 residues. In germline, CDR1 is MNHEY, CDR2 SVGAGI. CDR3 region: CASSYDLRASGELFF. The CDR3 nucleotides are TGTGCCAGCAGTTACGACCTCAGGGCTTCCGGGGAGCTGTTTTTT.

In its sample, this clone was seen once. This chain joins TRBV19 and TRBJ1-5, with no clear D. CDR1 is LNHDA, CDR2 SQIVND, per germline (reference sequence). This CDR3 has 18 amino acids. V was trimmed by 5 bases and J by 0 bases, leaving 20 bases between them. Here the CDR3 reads CASSDWKRVIHSNQPQHF. CDR3 sequence (DNA): TGTGCCAGTAGTGACTGGAAAAGGGTGATCCATAGCAATCAGCCCCAGCATTTT.

Turning to this clone: A read error is likely here: a far larger clone is one base away. This chain uses TRBV6-4 with TRBJ2-2, with D perhaps matching TRBD2 (5 bases). The CDR3 runs to 14 residues. Germline loops: CDR1 MRHNA, CDR2 SNTAGT. The CDR3 loop is CASSDSGHTGELSF. CDR3 sequence (DNA): TGTGCCAGCAGTGACTCAGGTCACACCGGGGAGCTGTCTTTT.

With respect to this clone: Other DNA sequences from this sample encode an identical CDR3 as well. The chain uses TRBV5-4 and TRBJ2-1; 13 bases match TRBD2. V trimming: 5 bases; J trimming: 4 bases; junction bases outside the gene matches: 3. Germline CDR1 is SGHNT and CDR2 is YYREEE (reference sequence). The CDR3 runs to 15 residues. The DNA for the CDR3 is TGTGCCAGCAGTAGGACTAGCGGGAGTTACAATGAGCAGTTCTTC. Encoded protein: CASSRTSGSYNEQFF.

V usage is TRBV27 and J usage is TRBJ2-7; D remains unclear. Germline lookup yields CDR1 MNHEY and CDR2 SMNVEV (reference sequence). The CDR3 sequence is 13 residues long. V was shortened by 2 bases and J by 6 bases, with 11 bases between the two germline ends. The CDR3 DNA reads as TGTGCCAGCAGTTTAACCCGGGCAGGCGAGCAGTACTTC. This encodes CASSLTRAGEQYF.

This clone has at least ten counts. J is TRBJ2-1 and V is TRBV5-4; D is uncertain. Per germline, CDR1 SGHNT and CDR2 YYREEE (reference sequence). The V end was cut by 8 bases, the J end by 5 bases, with 17 bases between. The CDR3 length is 14 residues. This CDR3 reads CASKGSVSNNEQFF. DNA for the CDR3: TGTGCCAGTAAGGGTTCGGTATCTAACAATGAGCAGTTCTTC.

The chain carries TRBV9 and TRBJ1-2; 8 nucleotides align to TRBD1. Germline assignment: CDR1 SGDLS and CDR2 YYNGEE. The ends lost 3 bases at V and 4 bases at J; junction bases unmatched: 11. This CDR3 region has 16 residues. Here the CDR3 DNA reads TGTGCCAGCAGCGCGGCAGGGACAGGAGTCATCTATGGCTACACCTTC. Its protein is CASSAAGTGVIYGYTF.

V and J are TRBV6-5 and TRBJ2-6; D remains ambiguous. Germline-derived CDR1 and CDR2 are MNHEY and SVGAGI. The CDR3 covers 16 residues. The V and J ends lost 0 bases and 2 bases respectively, with 8 bases between them. CDR3 residues: CASSYSVAAGANVLTF. The DNA of the CDR3 is TGTGCCAGCAGTTACTCGGTCGCGGCTGGGGCCAACGTCCTGACTTTC.

The table lists this clone with many counts. V is TRBV9 and J is TRBJ1-3; TRBD1 is a possible D gene (5 bases). V gave up 2 bases and J gave up 3 bases, with 15 bases separating them. The length of the CDR3 is 16 residues. Per the germline V gene, CDR1 is SGDLS and CDR2 is YYNGEE. The chain's CDR3 is CASSVGNPRGGNTIYF. The CDR3 DNA follows: TGTGCCAGCAGCGTGGGGAATCCAAGGGGTGGAAACACCATATATTTT.

This clone has ten or more counts. This rearrangement joins TRBV30 to TRBJ2-7; TRBD1 might be the D (6 bases). Trimming left V 7 bases short and J 4 bases short, with 14 bases between. Germline V gives CDR1 GTSNPN, CDR2 SVGIG (reference sequence). The CDR3 consists of 12 residues. This chain's CDR3 is CASRTAWYEQYF. CDR3 nucleotides: TGTGCCTCAAGGACAGCATGGTACGAGCAGTACTTC.